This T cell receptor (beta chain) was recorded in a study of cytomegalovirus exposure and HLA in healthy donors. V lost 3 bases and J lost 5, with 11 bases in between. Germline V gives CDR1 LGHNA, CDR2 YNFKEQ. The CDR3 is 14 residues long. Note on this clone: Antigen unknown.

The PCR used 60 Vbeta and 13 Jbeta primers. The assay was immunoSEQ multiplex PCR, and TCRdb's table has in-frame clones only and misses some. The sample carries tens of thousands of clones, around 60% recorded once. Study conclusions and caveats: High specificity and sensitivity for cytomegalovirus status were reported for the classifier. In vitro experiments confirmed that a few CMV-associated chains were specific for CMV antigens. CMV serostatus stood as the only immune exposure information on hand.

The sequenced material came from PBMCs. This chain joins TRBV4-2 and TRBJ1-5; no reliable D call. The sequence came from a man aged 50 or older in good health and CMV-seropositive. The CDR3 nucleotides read TGTGCCAGCAGCCAGGGCGGGCAGGATCAGCCCCAGCATTTT. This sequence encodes CASSQGGQDQPQHF.